This TCR beta chain was captured by sequencing in a study of blood T cell repertoires in COVID-19. In the study overall: In each case, the material was cDNA or gDNA derived from T cells, B-cell-depleted T cells, or PBMCs.

The assay was immunoSEQ multiplex PCR, and TCRdb's table has in-frame clones only and misses some. The sample consists of over 60,000 clones, approximately 89% of them appearing once. Unmatched junction bases numbered 9, after V lost 3 bases and J lost 6 bases. CDR3 length: 16 amino acids. Germline assignment: CDR1 SGDLS and CDR2 YYNGEE. The receptor was isolated from a woman older than 75 with active or convalescent COVID-19. This chain uses TRBV9 with TRBJ2-3; 11 nucleotides line up with TRBD1. The sequencing sample was made of peripheral blood. CDR3: CASSASGQGALDTQYF. DNA of the CDR3: TGTGCCAGCAGCGCGTCTGGACAGGGGGCGTTGGATACGCAGTATTTT.